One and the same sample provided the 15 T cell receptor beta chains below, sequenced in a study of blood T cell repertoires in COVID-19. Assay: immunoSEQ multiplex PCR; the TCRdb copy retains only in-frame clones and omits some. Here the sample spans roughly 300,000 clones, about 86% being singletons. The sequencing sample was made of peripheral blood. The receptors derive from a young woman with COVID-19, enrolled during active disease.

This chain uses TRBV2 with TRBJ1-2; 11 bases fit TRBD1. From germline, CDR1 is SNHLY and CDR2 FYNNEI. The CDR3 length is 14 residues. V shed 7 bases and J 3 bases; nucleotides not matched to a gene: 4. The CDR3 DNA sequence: TGTGCCAGCACCGGGACAGGGGGTTACTATGGCTACACCTTC. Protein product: CASTGTGGYYGYTF.

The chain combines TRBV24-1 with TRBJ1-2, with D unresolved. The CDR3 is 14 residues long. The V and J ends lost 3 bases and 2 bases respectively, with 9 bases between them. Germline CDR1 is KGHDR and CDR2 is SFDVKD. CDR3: CATSDVGRNYGYTF. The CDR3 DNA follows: TGTGCCACCAGTGATGTGGGGAGGAACTATGGCTACACCTTC.

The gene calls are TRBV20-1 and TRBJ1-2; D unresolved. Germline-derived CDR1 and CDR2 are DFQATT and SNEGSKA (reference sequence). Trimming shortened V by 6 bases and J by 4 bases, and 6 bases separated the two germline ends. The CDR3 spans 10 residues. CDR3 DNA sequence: TGCAGTGCGAAGAGCTATGGCTACACCTTC. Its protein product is CSAKSYGYTF.

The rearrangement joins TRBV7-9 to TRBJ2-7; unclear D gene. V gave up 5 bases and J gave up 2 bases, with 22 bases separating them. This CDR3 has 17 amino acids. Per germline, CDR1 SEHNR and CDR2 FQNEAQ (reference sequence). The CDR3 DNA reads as TGTGCCAGCAGCCCTAAACGGGTCTTGGCGGAAACCTACGAGCAGTACTTC. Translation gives CASSPKRVLAETYEQYF.

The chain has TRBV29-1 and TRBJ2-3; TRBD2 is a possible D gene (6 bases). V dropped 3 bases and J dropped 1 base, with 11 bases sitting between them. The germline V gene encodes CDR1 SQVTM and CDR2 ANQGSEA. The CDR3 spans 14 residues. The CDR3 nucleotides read TGCAGCGTTGAGGCCGGGGAGGGCACAGATACGCAGTATTTT. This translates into CSVEAGEGTDTQYF.

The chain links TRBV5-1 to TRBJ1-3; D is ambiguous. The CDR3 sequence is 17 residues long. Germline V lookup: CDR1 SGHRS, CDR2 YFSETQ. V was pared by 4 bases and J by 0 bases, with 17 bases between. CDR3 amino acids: CASSPVWAGSSGNTIYF. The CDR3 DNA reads TGCGCCAGCAGCCCGGTATGGGCAGGCAGCTCTGGAAACACCATATATTTT.

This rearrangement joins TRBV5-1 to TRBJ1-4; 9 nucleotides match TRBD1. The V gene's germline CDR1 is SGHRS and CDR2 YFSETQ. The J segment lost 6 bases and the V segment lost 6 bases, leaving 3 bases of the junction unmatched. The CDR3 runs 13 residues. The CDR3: CASKRDRDEKLFF. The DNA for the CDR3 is TGCGCCAGCAAACGGGACAGGGATGAAAAACTGTTTTTT.

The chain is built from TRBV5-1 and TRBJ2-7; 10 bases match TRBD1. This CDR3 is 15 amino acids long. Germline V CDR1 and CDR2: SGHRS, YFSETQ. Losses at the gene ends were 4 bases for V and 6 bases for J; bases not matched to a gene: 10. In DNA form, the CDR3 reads TGCGCCAGCAGCCGCGGGGGACAGGGGAACGTCGAGCAGTACTTC. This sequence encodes CASSRGGQGNVEQYF.

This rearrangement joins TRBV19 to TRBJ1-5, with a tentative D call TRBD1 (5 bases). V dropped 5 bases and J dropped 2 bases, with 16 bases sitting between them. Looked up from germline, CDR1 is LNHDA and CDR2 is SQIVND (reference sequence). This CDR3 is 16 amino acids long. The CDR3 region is CASSHSQGIGNQPQHF. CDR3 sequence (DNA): TGTGCCAGTAGTCACAGTCAGGGAATCGGCAATCAGCCCCAGCATTTT.

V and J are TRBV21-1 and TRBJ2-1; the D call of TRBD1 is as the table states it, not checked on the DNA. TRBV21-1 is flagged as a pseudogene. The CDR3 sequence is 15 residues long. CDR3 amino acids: CASKPGQGDHNEQFF. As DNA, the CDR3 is TGTGCCAGCAAGCCGGGACAGGGGGACCACAATGAGCAGTTCTTC.

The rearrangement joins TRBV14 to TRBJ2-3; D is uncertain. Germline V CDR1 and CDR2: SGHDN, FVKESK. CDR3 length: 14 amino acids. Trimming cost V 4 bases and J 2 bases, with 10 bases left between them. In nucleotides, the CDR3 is TGTGCCAGCAGCCCACGGTGGGCCACAGATACGCAGTATTTT. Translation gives CASSPRWATDTQYF. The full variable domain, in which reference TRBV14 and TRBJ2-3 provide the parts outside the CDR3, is EAGVTQFPSHSVIEKGQTVTLRCDPISGHDNLYWYRRVMGKEIKFLLHFVKESKQDESGMPNNRFLAERTGGTYSTLKVQPAELEDSGVYFCASSPRWATDTQYFGPGTRLTVL.

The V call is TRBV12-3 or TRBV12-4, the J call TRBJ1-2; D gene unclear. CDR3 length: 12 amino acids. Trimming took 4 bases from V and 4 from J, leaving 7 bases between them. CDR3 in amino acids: CASSSGSYGYTF. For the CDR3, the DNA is TGTGCCAGCAGTTCTGGGAGCTATGGCTACACCTTC.

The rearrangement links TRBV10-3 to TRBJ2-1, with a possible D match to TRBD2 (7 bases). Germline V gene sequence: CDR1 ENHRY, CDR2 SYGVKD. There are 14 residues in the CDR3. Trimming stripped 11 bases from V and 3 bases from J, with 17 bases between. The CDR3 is CASSGGGGYNEQFF. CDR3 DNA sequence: TGTGCCTCCTCGGGGGGCGGGGGCTACAATGAGCAGTTCTTC.

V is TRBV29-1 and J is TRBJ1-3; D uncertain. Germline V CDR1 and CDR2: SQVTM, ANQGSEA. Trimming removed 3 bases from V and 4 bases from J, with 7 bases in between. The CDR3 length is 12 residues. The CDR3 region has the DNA TGCAGCGTTGAGGAGTACGGAAACACCATATATTTT. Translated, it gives CSVEEYGNTIYF.

Written as DNA, the CDR3 is TGTGCCAGCAGTTCCGGGACTAGCGGCTACAATGAGCAGTTCTTC. Translated, it gives CASSSGTSGYNEQFF. The chain uses TRBV6-5 and TRBJ2-1; 11 nucleotides match TRBD2. CDR3 size: 15 residues. J lost 3 bases, V lost 4 bases, and 2 bases had no gene match. Germline assignment: CDR1 MNHEY and CDR2 SVGAGI.